This is a list of T cell receptor beta chains from one sample in a study of early T cells in non-severe SARS-CoV-2 infection. MiXCR, applied by TCRdb to the 5' RACE reads, yields one record per CDR3 protein. This table holds 48,000 or so distinct CDR3 sequences, around 6.4% found once. Sequenced here: whole blood, sampled at baseline. The origin of the receptors is an adult who was a healthcare worker with PCR-confirmed SARS-CoV-2 infection or an uninfected control (not recorded which). Both conserved end residues are part of each CDR3. A D gene is named only where the DNA matches it firmly. Only some rows state a clone size, as once, few, many or a class for expanded clones.

>15|-|-|TRBJ1-5|TRBV4-2
TGTGCCAGCAGCCAAGAGGGTGGATACAATCAGCCCCAGCATTTT
CASSQEGGYNQPQHF
>14|TRBD1|many|TRBJ1-2|TRBV12-3/TRBV12-4
TGTGCCAGCAGTTGGGGGACAGGGGTGAATGGCTACACCTTC
CASSWGTGVNGYTF
>13|-|many|TRBJ1-5|TRBV29-1
TGCAGCGTTGAAGTGGCGGTCAATCAGCCCCAGCATTTT
CSVEVAVNQPQHF
>15|-|few|TRBJ1-2|TRBV7-9
TGTGCCAGCAGCTTAGGTTCGGTCGGGGACTATGGCTACACCTTC
CASSLGSVGDYGYTF
>12|-|few|TRBJ2-7|TRBV18
TGTGCCAGCTCGACAGACAGATACGAGCAGTACTTC
CASSTDRYEQYF
>16|-|few|TRBJ2-1|TRBV5-4
TGTGCCAGCAGCTTGGGGGGGCAAAGCTCCTACAATGAGCAGTTCTTC
CASSLGGQSSYNEQFF
>14|TRBD1|many|TRBJ2-1|TRBV29-1
TGCAGCGCCAAGGGCAGGGGGAATTACAATGAGCAGTTCTTC
CSAKGRGNYNEQFF
>15|-|many|TRBJ2-1|TRBV7-2
TGTGCCAGCACCGAGGCCGCGAGCTCCTACAATGAGCAGTTCTTC
CASTEAASSYNEQFF
>18|TRBD2|many|TRBJ2-3|TRBV4-3
TGCGCCAGCAGCCAAGATCTGACTAGCGGGGGGATCACAGATACGCAGTATTTT
CASSQDLTSGGITDTQYF
>13|-|-|TRBJ1-2|TRBV5-1
TGCGCCAGCAGCGCGGGCCAGAACTATGGCTACACCTTC
CASSAGQNYGYTF
>14|TRBD2|few|TRBJ2-7|TRBV7-9
TGTGCCAGCAGCTCGGGACTAGCGGGGGGCGAGCAGTACTTC
CASSSGLAGGEQYF